Described below is a single T cell receptor (beta chain) sequence and its context. No cognate antigen has been identified for it. No base quality values were provided; no much bigger clone lies one nucleotide off. The library was prepared using the immunoSEQ multiplex PCR assay. A mixture of 60 forward primers for TCR Vbeta segments and 13 reverse primers for TCR Jbeta segments was used in the multiplex PCR. The CDR3 region of rearranged TCR beta genes was amplified from genomic DNA by a multiplex PCR assay. The amplified TCR beta libraries were sequenced on the Illumina HiSeq System as 87-base-pair reads. The study's processing was this. A later analysis tallied 70 million to 100 million unique TCR beta chains across the 550 to 850 repertoires, and about 10 million of those chains were shared by two or more donors. A nearest-neighbor algorithm error-corrected the raw reads and collapsed the reads into unique sequences, merging closely related sequences to remove PCR and sequencing errors. Alignment of CDR3 sequences to IMGT reference sequences was used to assign V, D and J gene segments. For a sequence to be retained, a match of at least six nucleotides was required to both a V gene segment and a J gene segment. A rearrangement counted as productive if the CDR3 had no stop codons and remained in frame with V and J, and every other rearrangement counted as non-productive. CDR3 was defined by IMGT convention, running from the second conserved V-encoded cysteine to the conserved J-encoded phenylalanine. Sequences without an unambiguous match to a single V gene segment were excluded from the earlier analysis of approximately 600 of the donors. In an earlier analysis of some 590 of the donors, a V segment was called functional when productive rearrangements were above 56.7%, and segregating when the standard deviation between donors exceeded 5%. A statistical classification framework was built to diagnose cytomegalovirus status from the catalog of TCR beta chain sequences. V and J gene assignment, in a later analysis, came from comparing TCR nucleotide sequences with IMGT/GENE-DB human TR gene sequences. The TCRdist pipeline was used in a later analysis to assign CDR3 sequences and most-parsimonious VDJ recombination scenarios. In a later analysis, every TCR beta chain was defined by the combination of its CDR3 amino acid sequence and its V-gene family, and reads without a unique V-gene family were dropped. In a later analysis, around 650 highly shared, low-generation-probability nucleotide sequences were removed to address suspected cross-contamination and a sequencing artifact. For each public chain, a later analysis derived a clonal expansion index from normalized ranks of inferred template counts within each repertoire. A later analysis computed generation probabilities with a VDJ recombination model fitted to out-of-frame rearrangements, and checked the results against IGoR. In a later analysis, TCR-TCR, TCR-HLA and TCR-CMV co-occurrence was scored with hypergeometric tests, and a repertoire-size bias correction was applied to TCR pairs. A later analysis estimated false discovery rates by permuting HLA or CMV assignments 20 times. In a later analysis, co-occurring TCRs were grouped using DBSCAN, and TCRdist sequence similarity was added for clustering within HLA-allele-positive subsets. For co-occurrence clustering, repertoires with fewer than 30,000 or more than 120,000 public chains were excluded, along with about five repertoires with anomalous nucleotide sharing. In TCRdb, the immuneACCESS table is reduced to in-frame sequences with V and J assigned. These tables do not hold every clone; where another copy was compared, an unresolved V gene accounts for under half, and the others remain unexplained. The V and J calls and the clone size are those of that table, but D and trimming were determined from the DNA. For this sample there are more than 95,000 clones; about 80% appear just once. The biggest ten clones account for around 8.5% of the sample.

V trim: 5 bases; J trim: 3 bases; unmatched bases: 9. The CDR3, from cysteine to phenylalanine, totals 16 residues. This entry keeps only the CDR3 DNA: 48 bases, framed from base 1. CDR1 and CDR2 are drawn from the germline V gene: SGHAT, FQNNGV. The cohort was made up of several hundred healthy bone marrow donors. At the time of sampling, all cohort members were nominally healthy, though unrecorded immune exposures were likely present. The donor tested CMV seropositive and was one of the 289 seropositive cohort members. Each donor provided a peripheral blood sample, and peripheral blood mononuclear cells were used for TCR beta sequencing. Genomic DNA extraction from the blood cell samples was performed with the Qiagen DNeasy Blood Extraction Kit. The data were taken from a study of cytomegalovirus exposure and HLA in healthy donors (dated by TCRdb to about 2017). About the study as a whole: In an earlier analysis of fewer than 750 of the donors, 276 Gb of sequence data and just under 120 million unique TCR beta sequences from about 180 million T cells were reported. In a later genetic analysis, genome-wide SNP genotypes for about 65% of the roughly 670 donors were used, and that subset was treated as a discovery cohort. The study aimed to test whether cataloging public T cell receptors could reveal signatures of past pathogen exposure. The genetic ancestry cluster associated with self-reported Caucasian donors included 80% to 90% of the roughly 410 genotyped donors. Among several hundred genotyped donors of the cohort, an average of about 240,000 unique TCR beta nucleotide sequences was sequenced per donor, of which about 19% were non-productive. Donor age, sex, ethnicity and CMV serostatus were collected together with the repertoire data. Typing coverage varied by locus: roughly 620-640 donors for A, B, C, DRB1 and DQB1; roughly 520 for DQA1; over 600 for DPA1; about 450 for DPB1. Class I and class II HLA loci were covered by the typing at four-digit resolution. A separate validation cohort of roughly 130 different subjects was used in addition to the approximately 700-subject first cohort. The T cell repertoires of several hundred subjects were profiled by immunosequencing and related to cytomegalovirus serostatus. The later analysis used no new phenotypic data to find candidate immune exposures, relying instead on TCR beta sequences and their occurrence across donors. In an earlier analysis of roughly 600 of the donors, high-throughput TCR beta sequencing was used to judge whether each TCR beta V gene segment behaved as functional or pseudogenic. A later analysis re-examined previously published TCR beta repertoires from just over 650 donors and added high-resolution HLA genotyping to investigate patterns of TCR occurrence. The study combined high-throughput TCR immunosequencing, statistical association of individual TCRs with disease status, and machine learning to predict cytomegalovirus infection status. Because of strong linkage in the cohort, five DR-DQ haplotypes were treated as single units for association and clustering. An early release covering roughly 600 HLA-typed donors comprised approximately 290 gigabases of sequencing data and some 79 million unique TCR sequences. All discovery cohort repertoires had been generated on a single sequencing platform. Overall results and qualifications from the work: Linkage disequilibrium might explain the correlated functional status among segregating V segments, but an unknown experimental factor could not be ruled out. Several of the top co-occurrence clusters appeared to be linked to parvovirus B19, influenza, CMV and Epstein-Barr virus, according to a later analysis. Because counts were too low, roughly 17 rarely observed V segments, including chromosome 9 orphons, were left out of the earlier analysis of some 640 of the donors. A group of highly shared sequence variants was considered likely to be a technical artifact of the sequencing pipeline. In vitro tests confirmed that a few of the cytomegalovirus-associated TCR beta chains recognize cytomegalovirus antigens. Strong co-occurrence of HLA alleles, especially DR and DQ, made assigning TCR associations to individual alleles difficult. An association between a missense DCLRE1C variant and V-gene and J-gene trimming of TCR beta chains was found in a later genetic analysis and replicated in an independent cohort. The cohort was sequenced for TCR beta chains only, and without alpha or paired-chain data the features that could be detected were limited. Roughly uniform sequencing depth across donors was assumed in presence/absence analyses, although this assumption may not hold. The study listed 150 to 200 TCR beta chains as associated with cytomegalovirus. In a later analysis, HLA-associated TCR beta chains were found to be more clonally expanded and to have lower generation probabilities than equally common non-associated chains. Most CMV-associated TCR beta chains appeared to be HLA-restricted in a later analysis, and the HLA associations seemed to be driven largely by CMV exposure. In a later analysis, the rate of TCR association differed among HLA loci, with DRB1 alleles having the most associated TCRs and HLA-C alleles having the fewest. In an earlier analysis of 500 to 650 of the donors, most TCR beta V segments appeared in productive rearrangements about 90% or about 30% of the time, broadly matching IMGT annotations. While some public TCRs were present in many individuals, most TCR sequences turned up only very rarely across donors. Because the 87-base-pair reads could not distinguish some IMGT-functional V segments, including TRBV6-2 and TRBV6-3, those segments were excluded. The classifier was reported to diagnose cytomegalovirus status with high specificity and sensitivity in both the original cohort and the validation cohort. In a later genetic analysis, fewer N-insertions in productive TCRs were reported among donors in an Asian-associated ancestry cluster than the approximately 670-donor mean. A further reported finding was that TCR beta sequences accurately predicted the HLA-A and HLA-B alleles for most subjects in the first cohort. The authors suggested that the approach could potentially be extended to other disease states and immunological phenotypes. HLA typing was unavailable for some donors at each locus, so association tests used only the typed subset. The only immune exposure information available for the cohort was CMV serostatus. In a later analysis, around 17,000 TCR beta sequences were associated with specific HLA alleles at a false discovery rate of 0.05.

The sequence derives from a man in his forties or fifties in good health and CMV-seropositive. The chain joins TRBV11-2 to TRBJ2-5, with 10 middle bases fitting TRBD2. The sample comprised PBMCs. The CDR3 sequence is CASSPRTSGTEETQYF. The DNA is TGTGCCAGCAGCCCCAGGACTAGCGGTACAGAAGAGACCCAGTACTTC.